One and the same sample provided the 5 T cell receptor beta chains below, sequenced in a study of neurological immune-mediated disorders. TCRdb passed the 5' RACE reads through MiXCR, listing each CDR3 protein once. The table includes about 50,000 distinct CDR3 sequences, 16% detected once. The sequencing sample was made of PBMCs. Receptors originate from a man in his sixties in good health.

This clonotype has ten or more counts. The V and J genes are TRBV27 and TRBJ1-6; D not resolved. The CDR3 is 14 amino acids. CDR1 is MNHEY and CDR2 is SMNVEV in the germline V gene (reference sequence). V was trimmed by 5 bases and J by 7 bases, leaving 12 bases between them. As DNA, the CDR3 is TGTGCCAGCAGTACCTCCCAGTGGAATTCACCCCTCCACTTT. This encodes CASSTSQWNSPLHF.

This clonotype was detected ten times or more. CDR3 nucleotide sequence: TGTGCCACCAGCACCGGACAGGCCAGTACGCAGTATTTT. This translates into CATSTGQASTQYF. The chain combines TRBV15 with TRBJ2-3, with 7 bases identical to TRBD1. CDR1 is LNHNV, CDR2 YYDKDF, per germline (reference sequence). V lost 4 bases, J lost 8 bases, and 6 bases stayed unmatched. The CDR3 is 13 residues long. The full variable domain, with the rest looked up from reference TRBV15 and TRBJ2-3, is DAMVIQNPRYQVTQFGKPVTLSCSQTLNHNVMYWYQQKSSQAPKLLFHYYDKDFNNEADTPDNFQSRRPNTSFCFLDIRSPGLGDTAMYLCATSTGQASTQYFGPGTRLTVL.

Many counts were recorded for this clonotype. The chain carries TRBV5-1 and TRBJ2-3; 9 nucleotides agree with TRBD2. The CDR3 sequence is 18 residues long. The trim removed 1 base at V and 1 base at J, leaving 10 bases unmatched. CDR1 is SGHRS and CDR2 is YFSETQ in the germline V gene. CDR3 nucleotide sequence: TGCGCCAGCAGCTTGCGGGCGCGGGAGGGCCCCGGCACAGATACGCAGTATTTT. Protein sequence: CASSLRAREGPGTDTQYF.

This clonotype was observed at least ten times. The chain joins TRBV29-1 to TRBJ1-1, with TRBD1 as a possible D gene (5 bases). The CDR3 length is 14 residues. Between the trimmed V and J ends, which lost 4 bases and 0 bases, there was a span of 12 bases. The V gene's germline CDR1 is SQVTM and CDR2 ANQGSEA. The CDR3 nucleotides read TGCAGCGTTGTGAGGGGTGGGGTGAACACTGAAGCTTTCTTT. Translated: CSVVRGGVNTEAFF.

This clonotype was counted many times. The chain couples TRBV4-3 to TRBJ2-3; no reliable D call. Germline CDR1 is LGHNA and CDR2 is YSLEER. This CDR3 contains 14 residues. The ends were cut back, 2 bases at V and 4 bases at J, with 10 bases in the middle. In DNA form, the CDR3 reads TGCGCCAGCAGCCAATCGTATGGCCCAGATACGCAGTATTTT. Translation: CASSQSYGPDTQYF.